This TCR beta chain was captured by sequencing in a study of spatial heterogeneity in lung cancer. One entry per CDR3 protein results from TCRdb running MiXCR on the 5' RACE reads. The sample holds 100,000 to 120,000 distinct CDR3 sequences, 10% to 14% seen once. Time point in this sample: blood at routine non-recurrence follow-up after resection. The authors sequenced whole RNA from tumor, nontumor lung or frozen PBMC without sorting. This clonotype was seen a few times. The germline gives CDR1 SGHTA, CDR2 FQGTGA. The CDR3 extends over 18 amino acids. V trimming: 2 bases; J trimming: 4 bases; junction bases outside the gene matches: 7.

This rearrangement joins TRBV7-3 to TRBJ2-2; 13 bases match TRBD2. Sequences were derived from PBMCs, sampled at follow-up. This TCR was recovered from a female donor with early-stage non-small cell lung cancer. The DNA for the CDR3 is TGTGCCAGCAGCTTATTCCCCGGGACTAGCGGGACCACCGGGGAGCTGTTTTTT. Translating gives CASSLFPGTSGTTGELFF.